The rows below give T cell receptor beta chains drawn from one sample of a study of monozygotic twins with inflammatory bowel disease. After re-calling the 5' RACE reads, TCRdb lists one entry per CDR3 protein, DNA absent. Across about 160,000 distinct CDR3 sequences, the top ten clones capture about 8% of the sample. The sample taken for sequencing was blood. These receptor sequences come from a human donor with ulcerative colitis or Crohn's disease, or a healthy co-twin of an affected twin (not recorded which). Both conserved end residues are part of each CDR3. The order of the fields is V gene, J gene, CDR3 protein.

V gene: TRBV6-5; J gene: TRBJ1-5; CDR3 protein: CASSYDRGGQPQHF
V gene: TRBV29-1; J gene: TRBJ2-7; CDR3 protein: CSVAPQDPYEQYF
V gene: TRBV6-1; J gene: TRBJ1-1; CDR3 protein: CASSAGRYTEAFF
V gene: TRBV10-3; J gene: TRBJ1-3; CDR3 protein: CAIRPRQGLTGNTIYF
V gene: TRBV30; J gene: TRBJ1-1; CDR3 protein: CALSVLMNTEAFF
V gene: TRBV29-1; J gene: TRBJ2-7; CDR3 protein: CSVLGLGSYEQYF
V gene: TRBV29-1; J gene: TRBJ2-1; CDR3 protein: CSARGLAIFNEQFF
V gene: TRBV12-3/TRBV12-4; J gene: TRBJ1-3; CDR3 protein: CASSPQGATTGNTIYF
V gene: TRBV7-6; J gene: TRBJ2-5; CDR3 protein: CASSYSGLAGAETQYF
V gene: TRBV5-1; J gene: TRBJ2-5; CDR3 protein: CASGLGGSLETQYF
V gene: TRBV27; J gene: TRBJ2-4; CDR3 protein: CASSPRLAGGNIQYF
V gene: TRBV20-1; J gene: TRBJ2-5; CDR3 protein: CSASQGAWETQYF
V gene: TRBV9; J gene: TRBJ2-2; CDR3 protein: CASSPRTGVNVVGTGELFF
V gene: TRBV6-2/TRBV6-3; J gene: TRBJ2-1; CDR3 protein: CASSYSFPPSPYNEQFF
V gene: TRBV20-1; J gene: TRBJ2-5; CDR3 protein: CSARQGRETQYF
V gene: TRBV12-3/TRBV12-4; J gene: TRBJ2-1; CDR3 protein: CASSSDSYNEQFF
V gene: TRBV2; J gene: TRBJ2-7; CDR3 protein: CAAGGGTTGTDYEQYF
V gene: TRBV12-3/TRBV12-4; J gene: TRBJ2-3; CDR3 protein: CASRPLAGSTDTQYF
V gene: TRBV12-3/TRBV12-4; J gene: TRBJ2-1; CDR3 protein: CASSRRANSEEQFF
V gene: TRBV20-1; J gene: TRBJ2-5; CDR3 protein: CSAREGTRQQKWQETQYF
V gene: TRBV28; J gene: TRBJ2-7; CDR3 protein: CASSSPGQSYEQYF
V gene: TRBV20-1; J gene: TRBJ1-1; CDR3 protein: CSALVDTEAFF
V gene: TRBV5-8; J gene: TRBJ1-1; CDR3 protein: CASSKGIDRGPEAFF
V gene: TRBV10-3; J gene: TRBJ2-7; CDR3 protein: CAISEGSGAEGEQYF
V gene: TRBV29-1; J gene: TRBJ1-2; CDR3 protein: CSVPGTAGRYTF
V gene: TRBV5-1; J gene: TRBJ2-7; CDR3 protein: CASSQQGDASYEQYF
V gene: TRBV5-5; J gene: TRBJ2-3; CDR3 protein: CASSLTSGTDTQYF
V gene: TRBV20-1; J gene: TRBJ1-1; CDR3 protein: CSARVGTVGNTEAFF
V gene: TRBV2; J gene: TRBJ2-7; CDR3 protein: CASLRDTGYYEQYF
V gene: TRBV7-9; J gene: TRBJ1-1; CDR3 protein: CASSLAGTGENTEAFF
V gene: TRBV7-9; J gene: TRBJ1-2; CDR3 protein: CASSSAQGAGYTF
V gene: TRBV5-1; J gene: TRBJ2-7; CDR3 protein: CASSLDRLTYF
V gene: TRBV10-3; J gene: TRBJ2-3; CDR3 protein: CAISETGTSGLRDTQYF